The next 27 T cell receptor beta chains were all read from a single sample in a study of CD8+ T cells in alopecia areata. The authors extracted RNA and reverse transcribed it into cDNA as the sequencing template. TCRdb's copy holds only in-frame clones and misses some; the assay was immunoSEQ multiplex PCR. Of 35,000 to 50,000 clones listed, about three fifths are singletons. Indicated treatment: oral pan-JAK inhibitor, 5-10 mg twice daily. The material was CD8+ T cells sorted from blood, obtained at week 4, from a patient treated with tofacitinib. These receptors were collected from a human donor with alopecia areata.

This clone was observed a handful of times. The rearrangement joins TRBV7-6 to TRBJ2-2, with D tentatively TRBD1 or TRBD2 (6 bases each). CDR3 length: 16 amino acids. Germline V gene data show CDR1 as SGHVS and CDR2 as FNYEAQ. Between the trimmed V and J ends, which lost 5 bases and 0 bases, there was a span of 13 bases. Here the CDR3 DNA reads TGTGCCAGCAGCACCCGGGGGCTCCCGAACACCGGGGAGCTGTTTTTT. Its protein product is CASSTRGLPNTGELFF.

In DNA, the CDR3 is TGTGCCAGCAGTTACTCCACGGTGGGTGAAGCTTTCTTT. Protein sequence: CASSYSTVGEAFF. The chain uses TRBV6-5 and TRBJ1-1; D gene unclear. The germline gives CDR1 MNHEY, CDR2 SVGAGI. V was clipped by 0 bases and J by 7 bases, with 9 bases between them. The CDR3 length is 13 residues.

This clone has more than one count but fewer than ten. The genes are TRBV7-8 and TRBJ1-5; D is ambiguous. Trimming removed 6 bases at V and 3 bases at J, with 9 bases between. The germline V gene has CDR1 SGHVS and CDR2 FQNEAQ. The CDR3 consists of 13 residues. CDR3 sequence (DNA): TGTGCCAGCAGGCTCGGGGTCAATCAGCCCCAGCATTTT. Protein product: CASRLGVNQPQHF.

The chain employs TRBV7-9 and TRBJ2-1, with TRBD2 as a possible D gene (6 bases). Trimming took off 3 bases at V and 10 bases at J, with 10 bases between the two ends. This CDR3 has 12 residues. Germline values: CDR1 SEHNR, CDR2 FQNEAQ (reference sequence). CDR3 loop: CASSLTREEQFF. The CDR3 region has the DNA TGTGCCAGCAGCTTGACTAGGGAGGAGCAGTTCTTC.

The V and J genes are TRBV25-1 and TRBJ2-1; D gene uncertain. Germline lookup yields CDR1 MGHDK and CDR2 SYGVNS. V lost 10 bases and J 9 bases, leaving 13 bases between the germline ends. This CDR3 contains 11 residues. In nucleotides, the CDR3 is TGTGCCATCCAGATATCGGGTGAGCAGTTCTTC. It codes for CAIQISGEQFF. Full variable domain (rest looked up from reference TRBV25-1 and TRBJ2-1): EADIYQTPRYLVIGTGKKITLECSQTMGHDKMYWYQQDPGMELHLIHYSYGVNSTEKGDLSSESTVSRIRTEHFPLTLESARPSHTSQYLCAIQISGEQFFGPGTRLTVL.

The rearrangement uses TRBV4-3 and TRBJ2-3; 12 bases map to TRBD2. The trim removed 0 bases at V and 9 bases at J, leaving 7 bases unmatched. The CDR3 sequence is 16 residues long. The germline CDR1 and CDR2 sequences are LGHNA and YSLEER. The CDR3 loop is CASSQDRTSGVLTQYF. The CDR3 DNA reads TGCGCCAGCAGCCAAGATAGGACTAGCGGGGTTTTGACGCAGTATTTT.

This clone came up a few times. The chain has TRBV7-2 and TRBJ1-5; possibly TRBD1 for D (6 bases). There are 15 residues in the CDR3. Looked up from germline, CDR1 is SGHTA and CDR2 is FQGNSA. The V end was cut by 1 base, the J end by 7 bases, with 14 bases between. The CDR3 sequence: CASSLEVTGGQPQHF. CDR3 nucleotide sequence: TGTGCCAGCAGCTTAGAGGTGACAGGAGGGCAGCCCCAGCATTTT.

This clone was observed a few times. V usage is TRBV29-1 and J usage is TRBJ2-3; D not resolved. In germline, CDR1 is SQVTM, CDR2 ANQGSEA. This CDR3 has 16 amino acids. Trimming shortened V by 1 base and J by 0 bases, and 14 bases separated the two germline ends. CDR3 residues: CSVEGLMRSSTDTQYF. Here the CDR3 DNA reads TGCAGCGTTGAAGGCCTAATGAGATCTAGCACAGATACGCAGTATTTT.

This clone was detected a few times. This chain connects TRBV5-6 to TRBJ2-5; D perhaps matches TRBD1 (6 bases). The ends were cut back, 0 bases at V and 10 bases at J, with 10 bases in the middle. Germline V gives CDR1 SGHDT, CDR2 YYEEEE. CDR3 size: 12 residues. The CDR3 loop is CASSLAQGNQYF. Here the CDR3 DNA reads TGTGCCAGCAGCTTGGCTCAGGGGAACCAGTACTTC.

V and J are TRBV29-1 and TRBJ2-6, with D unclear. Germline CDR1 is SQVTM and CDR2 is ANQGSEA. The CDR3 has 15 residues. V lost 1 base, J lost 4 bases, and 11 bases lay in between. DNA of the CDR3: TGCAGCGTTGAAGTTCGGAAGTCCGGGGCCAACGTCCTGACTTTC. As protein: CSVEVRKSGANVLTF.

The chain couples TRBV7-2 to TRBJ2-7, with D maybe TRBD1 (6 bases). CDR3 length: 13 amino acids. Germline CDR1 and CDR2: SGHTA and FQGNSA. V lost 8 bases and J lost 5, with 16 bases in between. CDR3 loop: CASRQQGDHEQYF. The CDR3 region has the DNA TGTGCCAGCCGCCAACAGGGCGACCACGAGCAGTACTTC.

The chain uses TRBV15 and TRBJ2-1, with a tentative D call TRBD1 (5 bases). Germline V lookup: CDR1 LNHNV, CDR2 YYDKDF (reference sequence). The CDR3 consists of 11 residues. The V gene lost 8 bases and the J gene lost 5 bases, with 7 bases spanning the gap. The CDR3 is CATAQDNEQFF. CDR3 DNA sequence: TGTGCCACCGCACAGGACAATGAGCAGTTCTTC.

This clone appeared a few times. The CDR3 sequence: CASLGATNEKLFF. The CDR3, as DNA: TGTGCCAGCCTCGGGGCAACTAATGAAAAACTGTTTTTT. The chain links TRBV2 to TRBJ1-4; D not certain. V lost 8 bases and J 0 bases, leaving 7 bases between the germline ends. The CDR3 consists of 13 residues. Germline V gives CDR1 SNHLY, CDR2 FYNNEI.

CDR3 DNA sequence: TGCAGCGTTAACTTGAGTGGCCTCCAAGAGACCCAGTACTTC. This sequence encodes CSVNLSGLQETQYF. The genes are TRBV29-1 and TRBJ2-5; D not resolved. The germline V gene has CDR1 SQVTM and CDR2 ANQGSEA. The V end lost 5 bases, the J end lost 1 base, and 14 bases lay between the germline ends. The CDR3 is 14 residues long.

The chain is built from TRBV10-2 and TRBJ1-2; D gene uncertain. With 3 bases removed from V and 3 bases from J, the gap between germline ends came to 8 bases. The CDR3 covers 13 residues. Germline loops: CDR1 WSHSY, CDR2 SAAADI. The DNA for the CDR3 is TGCGCCAGCAGTGAAGAGGGATACTATGGCTACACCTTC. This encodes CASSEEGYYGYTF.

This clone was detected a few times. The chain links TRBV7-8 to TRBJ2-7; TRBD1 aligns across 9 bases. The CDR3 sequence is 14 residues long. With 6 bases clipped from V and 6 bases from J, the junction kept 9 bases outside the gene matches. CDR1 is SGHVS, CDR2 FQNEAQ, per germline. The CDR3: CASRPGQGGLEQYF. The DNA for the CDR3 is TGTGCCAGCAGACCGGGACAGGGCGGTCTCGAGCAGTACTTC.

This sequence joins TRBV4-3 and TRBJ1-2, with D possibly matching TRBD1 (5 bases). This CDR3 has 16 residues. Trimming pared 0 bases from V and 3 bases from J, leaving 14 bases between. CDR1 and CDR2 (germline): LGHNA, YSLEER. DNA of the CDR3: TGCGCCAGCAGCCAAGATCGGGGCTTGATTTACTATGGCTACACCTTC. This translates into CASSQDRGLIYYGYTF.

This chain links TRBV27 with TRBJ2-3; no reliable D call. V lost 6 bases and J 0 bases, leaving 4 bases between the germline ends. The CDR3 sequence is 12 residues long. Germline V CDR1 and CDR2: MNHEY, SMNVEV (reference sequence). The CDR3 DNA sequence: TGTGCCAGCAGACATAGCACAGATACGCAGTATTTT. Protein: CASRHSTDTQYF.

V usage is TRBV29-1 and J usage is TRBJ1-1; D uncertain. Per germline, CDR1 SQVTM and CDR2 ANQGSEA. The CDR3 contains 11 residues. V was cut by 5 bases and J by 6 bases, with 10 bases left in between. As DNA, the CDR3 is TGCAGCGTTTCAGGTACCGCTGAAGCTTTCTTT. Translated: CSVSGTAEAFF.

This clone turned up a few times. The chain uses TRBV7-9 and TRBJ1-5; TRBD1 matches 9 bases. The V gene end was trimmed by 7 bases and the J gene end by 7 bases; junction bases not matched to a gene: 8. The CDR3 spans 14 residues. Germline CDR1 is SEHNR and CDR2 is FQNEAQ (reference sequence). CDR3 nucleotide sequence: TGTGCCAGCACGGGACAGGGCGATGGGCAGCCCCAGCATTTT. Translating it yields CASTGQGDGQPQHF.

The V call is TRBV30, the J call TRBJ2-7; 11 bases map to TRBD1. Germline CDR1 reads GTSNPN; CDR2 reads SVGIG (reference sequence). The CDR3 is 14 residues long. Germline trimming cut 3 bases from V and 2 bases from J; bases unmatched to any gene: 3. The CDR3 region is CAWRPGQGAYEQYF. The CDR3 nucleotides are TGTGCCTGGAGGCCGGGACAGGGGGCCTACGAGCAGTACTTC.

The chain links TRBV7-9 to TRBJ2-5; 9 nucleotides line up with TRBD1. Trimming took 0 bases from V and 6 from J; bases not matched to a gene: 5. The CDR3 is 15 amino acids. Germline V gives CDR1 SEHNR, CDR2 FQNEAQ (reference sequence). Here the CDR3 reads CASSLADRGEKTQYF. The DNA of the CDR3 is TGTGCCAGCAGCTTAGCCGACAGGGGGGAGAAGACCCAGTACTTC.

The chain couples TRBV4-1 to TRBJ2-2; possibly TRBD1 for D (5 bases). Germline-derived CDR1 and CDR2 are MGHRA and YSYEKL. V gave up 0 bases and J gave up 9 bases, with 8 bases separating them. CDR3 length equals 13 residues. This CDR3 is CASSQDRGRELFF. CDR3 in DNA: TGCGCCAGCAGCCAAGATAGGGGCAGGGAGCTGTTTTTT.

This chain joins TRBV2 and TRBJ2-3; 7 bases map to TRBD1. V dropped 5 bases and J dropped 1; count of bases not matched to a gene: 3. CDR3 length: 14 amino acids. Per germline, CDR1 SNHLY and CDR2 FYNNEI. The CDR3 spells CASSTGEGTDTQYF. CDR3 coding DNA: TGTGCCAGCAGTACAGGGGAAGGCACAGATACGCAGTATTTT. The complete variable domain, with remaining parts taken from reference TRBV2 and TRBJ2-3, reads EPEVTQTPSHQVTQMGQEVILRCVPISNHLYFYWYRQILGQKVEFLVSFYNNEISEKSEIFDDQFSVERPDGSNFTLKIRSTKLEDSAMYFCASSTGEGTDTQYFGPGTRLTVL.

The rearrangement joins TRBV29-1 to TRBJ1-2; perhaps TRBD1 as D (6 bases). Between the trimmed V and J ends, which lost 2 bases and 6 bases, there was a span of 13 bases. CDR3 size: 13 residues. Germline CDR1 reads SQVTM; CDR2 reads ANQGSEA. CDR3 protein: CSVELKQGHGYTF. The CDR3, as DNA: TGCAGCGTTGAACTGAAGCAGGGGCATGGCTACACCTTC.

J is TRBJ2-3 and V is TRBV18; TRBD2 is a possible D gene (5 bases). This CDR3 has 15 residues. Between the trimmed V and J ends, which lost 4 bases and 0 bases, there was a span of 11 bases. CDR1 is KGHSH and CDR2 is LQKENI in the germline V gene. The CDR3 nucleotides are TGTGCCAGCTCACGAAGCGGTGCTAGCACAGATACGCAGTATTTT. Its translation: CASSRSGASTDTQYF. Full variable domain (remainder filled in from reference TRBV18 and TRBJ2-3): NAGVMQNPRHLVRRRGQEARLRCSPMKGHSHVYWYRQLPEEGLKFMVYLQKENIIDESGMPKERFSAEFPKEGPSILRIQQVVRGDSAAYFCASSRSGASTDTQYFGPGTRLTVL.

This clone was counted only a few times. The chain employs TRBV23-1 and TRBJ1-2, with D maybe TRBD1 (5 bases). TRBV23-1 counts as an open reading frame of uncertain function. Trimming took off 6 bases at V and 10 bases at J, with 18 bases between the two ends. CDR3 length: 13 amino acids. In DNA form, the CDR3 reads TGCGCCAGCAGCCGATGGACATTGAGGAACTACACCTTC. It is translated as CASSRWTLRNYTF.